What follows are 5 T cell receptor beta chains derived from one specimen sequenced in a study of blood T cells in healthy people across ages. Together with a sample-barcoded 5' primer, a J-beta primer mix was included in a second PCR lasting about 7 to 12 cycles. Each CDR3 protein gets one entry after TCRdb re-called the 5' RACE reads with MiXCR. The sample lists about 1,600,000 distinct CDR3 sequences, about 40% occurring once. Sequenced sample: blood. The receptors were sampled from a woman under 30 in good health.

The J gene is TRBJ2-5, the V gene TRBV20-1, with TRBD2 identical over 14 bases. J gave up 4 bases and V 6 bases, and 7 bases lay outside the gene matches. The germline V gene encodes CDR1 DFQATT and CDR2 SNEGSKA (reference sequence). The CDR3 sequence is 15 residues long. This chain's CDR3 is CSAPDGTSGRETQYF. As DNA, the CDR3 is TGCAGTGCACCCGATGGGACTAGCGGGAGAGAGACCCAGTACTTC.

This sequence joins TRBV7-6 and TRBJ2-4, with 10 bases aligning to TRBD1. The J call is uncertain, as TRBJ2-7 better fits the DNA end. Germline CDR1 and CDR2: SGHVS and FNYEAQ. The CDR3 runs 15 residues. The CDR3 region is CASSSLTGGIYEQYF. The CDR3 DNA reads TGTGCCAGCAGCTCTTTGACAGGGGGCATTTACGAGCAGTACTTC.

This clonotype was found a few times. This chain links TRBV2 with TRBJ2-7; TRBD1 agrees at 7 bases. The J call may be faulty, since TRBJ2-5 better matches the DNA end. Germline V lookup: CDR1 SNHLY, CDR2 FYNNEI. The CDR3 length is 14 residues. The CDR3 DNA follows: TGTGCCAGCAGCCTGACAGGGACGGAGAAGACCCAGTACTTC. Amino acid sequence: CASSLTGTEKTQYF.

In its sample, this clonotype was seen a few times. As DNA, the CDR3 is TGTGCCAGCAGTTTCGCTGGCTTAGCGGGGGGTTCCGACAATGAGCAGTTCTTC. It specifies CASSFAGLAGGSDNEQFF. The chain links TRBV12-3 or TRBV12-4 to TRBJ2-1, with TRBD2 matching 10 bases. After removal of 3 bases from V and 5 bases from J, the junction contained 13 bases not matched to a gene. The CDR3 spans 18 residues.

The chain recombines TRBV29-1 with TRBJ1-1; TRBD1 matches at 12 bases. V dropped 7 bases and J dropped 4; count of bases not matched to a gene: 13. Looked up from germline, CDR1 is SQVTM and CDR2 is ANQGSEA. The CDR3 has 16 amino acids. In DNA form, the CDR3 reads TGCAGCGCCGAGGGGGACAGGGGGCGCTTGGCCACTGAAGCTTTCTTT. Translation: CSAEGDRGRLATEAFF. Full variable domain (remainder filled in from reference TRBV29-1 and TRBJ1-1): SAVISQKPSRDICQRGTSLTIQCQVDSQVTMMFWYRQQPGQSLTLIATANQGSEATYESGFVIDKFPISRPNLTFSTLTVSNMSPEDSSIYLCSAEGDRGRLATEAFFGQGTRLTVV.